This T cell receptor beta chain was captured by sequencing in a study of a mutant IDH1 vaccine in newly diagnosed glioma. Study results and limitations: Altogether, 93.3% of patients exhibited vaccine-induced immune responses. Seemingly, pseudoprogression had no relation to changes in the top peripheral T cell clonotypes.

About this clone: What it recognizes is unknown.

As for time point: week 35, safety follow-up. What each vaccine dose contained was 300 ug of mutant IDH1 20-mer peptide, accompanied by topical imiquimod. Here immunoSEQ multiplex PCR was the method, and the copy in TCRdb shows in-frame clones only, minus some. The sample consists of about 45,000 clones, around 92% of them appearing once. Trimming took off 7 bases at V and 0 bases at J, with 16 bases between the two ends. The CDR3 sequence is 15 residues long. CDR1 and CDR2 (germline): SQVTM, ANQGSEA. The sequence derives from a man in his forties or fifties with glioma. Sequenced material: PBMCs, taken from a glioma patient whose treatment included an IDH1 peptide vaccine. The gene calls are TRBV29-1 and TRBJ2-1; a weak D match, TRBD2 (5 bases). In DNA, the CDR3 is TGCAGCGGTGTAGGGAGCACGAACTCCTACAATGAGCAGTTCTTC. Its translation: CSGVGSTNSYNEQFF.